This paragraph covers one T cell receptor (beta chain) sequence. The antigen is unknown. The source of the sample is a study of cytomegalovirus exposure and HLA in healthy donors. Study-wide results and limits: 15,000 to 20,000 TCR beta sequences were associated with HLA alleles at 0.05 false discovery rate in a later analysis. 150 or so TCR beta chains were listed as cytomegalovirus-associated.

The CDR3 sequence is 16 residues long. Germline V CDR1 and CDR2: MGHRA, YSYEKL. Trimming shortened V by 4 bases and J by 7 bases, and 19 bases separated the two germline ends. The PCR had 60 Vbeta and 13 Jbeta primers. Clones were sequenced by immunoSEQ multiplex PCR, and TCRdb holds only the in-frame ones, with some missing. The table includes some 99,000 clones, approximately 81% detected once. What was sequenced was PBMCs. The chain has TRBV4-1 and TRBJ2-2; D is uncertain. The source is a woman in her twenties or thirties in good health and CMV-seronegative. For the CDR3, the DNA is TGCGCCAGCAGCCCCCCGACTTCGGGTTTGGGCGGGGAGCTGTTTTTT. Its translation is CASSPPTSGLGGELFF.